This is a list of T cell receptor beta chains from one sample in a study of regulatory T cells in long-lasting Graves disease. Each CDR3 protein is one row after TCRdb ran MiXCR on the multiplex PCR reads. Found here are 530,000 or so distinct CDR3 sequences, 13% of them singletons; the top ten hold approximately 9.3%. The sample was also reused in another study, on T cells in Graves' hyperthyroidism and ophthalmopathy.

The input for sequencing was peripheral blood mononuclear cells (PBMCs), taken at new diagnosis, from a patient treated with antithyroid drugs. These receptors all stem from a man aged 25-40 years with Graves disease. Each CDR3 is given without its conserved first and last residue. Each record gives: V gene, D gene, CDR3 protein. The D gene is left open where the match is weak.

V gene: TRBV24-1; D gene: .; CDR3 protein: ATSDLVDTQY
V gene: TRBV6-1; D gene: TRBD1; CDR3 protein: ATNPGGRSGSGELF
V gene: TRBV11-1; D gene: .; CDR3 protein: ASTLLGGDEQF
V gene: TRBV10-3; D gene: .; CDR3 protein: AISARETNTGELF
V gene: TRBV9; D gene: .; CDR3 protein: ASSAWRLAPSYEQY
V gene: TRBV5-4; D gene: .; CDR3 protein: ASEVKGLGYGYT
V gene: TRBV7-2; D gene: TRBD2; CDR3 protein: ASSFSSGSRETQY
V gene: TRBV20-1; D gene: TRBD1; CDR3 protein: SAPRDRVVAKNIQY
V gene: TRBV20-1; D gene: .; CDR3 protein: SAMGSTQY
V gene: TRBV15; D gene: .; CDR3 protein: ATSRWAGRDTEAF
V gene: TRBV29-1; D gene: .; CDR3 protein: SVREDGFSGANVLT
V gene: TRBV4-1; D gene: TRBD2; CDR3 protein: ASSQDVSSGGREQF
V gene: TRBV27; D gene: TRBD1; CDR3 protein: ASSMTGVYQPQH
V gene: TRBV11-2; D gene: TRBD1; CDR3 protein: ASSWDRGGTGELF
V gene: TRBV5-5; D gene: TRBD2; CDR3 protein: ASSLVGTGLVSYEQY
V gene: TRBV25-1; D gene: TRBD1; CDR3 protein: ASSDDRGLNYGYT
V gene: TRBV29-1; D gene: .; CDR3 protein: SLRSTGGYGYT
V gene: TRBV18; D gene: .; CDR3 protein: ASSPRAAINTGELF
V gene: TRBV7-2; D gene: .; CDR3 protein: ASSIRGEQF
V gene: TRBV30; D gene: TRBD1; CDR3 protein: ASAPGTGNEKLF
V gene: TRBV29-1; D gene: .; CDR3 protein: SVEDGTGPNEKLF
V gene: TRBV14; D gene: .; CDR3 protein: ASSQEGIKGGEQY
V gene: TRBV28; D gene: .; CDR3 protein: ASSLSNFPLYQETQY
V gene: TRBV5-1; D gene: .; CDR3 protein: ASSLAPSRVDTQY
V gene: TRBV27; D gene: TRBD1; CDR3 protein: ASRRQGGLGTYEQY
V gene: TRBV6-1; D gene: .; CDR3 protein: ASSEAWDSQGGDTQY
V gene: TRBV12-3/TRBV12-4; D gene: TRBD1; CDR3 protein: ASSTTGPPFSGANVLT
V gene: TRBV6-2/TRBV6-3; D gene: .; CDR3 protein: ASSYASGSYEQY
V gene: TRBV7-3; D gene: TRBD2; CDR3 protein: ASSLGPSGTQETQY
V gene: TRBV7-9; D gene: .; CDR3 protein: ASSSGSQPPDTQY
V gene: TRBV7-3; D gene: .; CDR3 protein: ASSALGGAEQF
V gene: TRBV12-3/TRBV12-4; D gene: .; CDR3 protein: ASSLTRSYNEQF
V gene: TRBV20-1; D gene: .; CDR3 protein: SANSPGRGGNEQF
V gene: TRBV10-3; D gene: TRBD1; CDR3 protein: AISQPGQGSWPNEQF
V gene: TRBV10-3; D gene: TRBD1; CDR3 protein: AISETGQPQETQY
V gene: TRBV12-3/TRBV12-4; D gene: TRBD1; CDR3 protein: ASRLTGANIQY
V gene: TRBV20-1; D gene: .; CDR3 protein: SARETYEQY
V gene: TRBV4-1; D gene: .; CDR3 protein: ASSQEPLYTGELF
V gene: TRBV7-8; D gene: .; CDR3 protein: ASPGPSSYNEQF
V gene: TRBV13; D gene: .; CDR3 protein: ASSLTGTVDEQY
V gene: TRBV6-2/TRBV6-3; D gene: .; CDR3 protein: ASSYSVGGEKLF
V gene: TRBV11-2; D gene: .; CDR3 protein: ASSLLGPTSSYNEQF
V gene: TRBV15; D gene: .; CDR3 protein: ATSSPISTDTQY
V gene: TRBV6-1; D gene: .; CDR3 protein: ASSRGGSQETQY
V gene: TRBV9; D gene: TRBD2; CDR3 protein: ASSVEAGGKVTQY
V gene: TRBV27; D gene: .; CDR3 protein: ASSFQRGPYEQY
V gene: TRBV20-1; D gene: TRBD1; CDR3 protein: SARPGTGIYEQY
V gene: TRBV15; D gene: .; CDR3 protein: ATSGKQGDTQY
V gene: TRBV6-1; D gene: .; CDR3 protein: ASTPDGMNTEAF
V gene: TRBV7-9; D gene: .; CDR3 protein: ASNKSGDLVNTGELF
V gene: TRBV18; D gene: .; CDR3 protein: ASSPRGEGVETQY